The 26 T cell receptor beta chains presented below share a single source sample, sequenced in a study of blood T cells in healthy people across ages. A J-beta primer mix and a sample-barcoded 5' primer were used in a second PCR of about 7 to 12 cycles. From the 5' RACE reads, TCRdb called clonotypes with MiXCR, one entry per CDR3 protein. The sample lists about 680,000 distinct CDR3 sequences, 45% to 50% occurring once. Material: blood. Receptors originate from an older woman in good health.

The V gene is TRBV12-3 or TRBV12-4, the J gene TRBJ1-1; 7 bases align to TRBD1. CDR3 length: 15 residues. V lost 0 bases and J lost 1; bases outside the gene matches: 2. In nucleotides, the CDR3 is TGTGCCAGCAGTTTAGCGGACAGGCGGAACACTGAAGCTTTCTTT. Translation: CASSLADRRNTEAFF.

The chain employs TRBV4-1 and TRBJ2-1; the D gene is possibly TRBD2 (6 bases). The end of the DNA fits TRBJ2-7 better, so the J call may be wrong. Germline V gives CDR1 MGHRA, CDR2 YSYEKL. The CDR3 loop spans 16 amino acids. The CDR3 is CASSQEASAVYNEQYF. CDR3 in DNA: TGCGCCAGCAGCCAAGAGGCTAGCGCCGTCTACAATGAGCAGTACTTC.

A remark on this clonotype: The junction differs from germline at one of its ends, possibly a read error. The chain combines TRBV7-7 with TRBJ2-1; D unclear. Germline values: CDR1 SSHAT, CDR2 FNYEAQ (reference sequence). This CDR3 is built from 16 residues. This CDR3 is CASSFRLGSSYNEQFF. CDR3 DNA sequence: TGTGCTAGCAGCTTCAGGCTGGGAAGCTCCTACAATGAGCAGTTCTTC. Full variable domain (outside the CDR3, taken from reference TRBV7-7 and TRBJ2-1): GAGVSQSPRYKVTKRGQDVTLRCDPISSHATLYWYQQALGQGPEFLTYFNYEAQPDKSGLPSDRFSAERPEGSISTLTIQRTEQRDSAMYRCASSFRLGSSYNEQFFGPGTRLTVL.

This clonotype was counted ten times or more. The J gene is TRBJ2-1, the V gene TRBV6-2 or TRBV6-3; D gene unclear. The CDR3 covers 14 residues. In germline, CDR1 is MNHEY, CDR2 SVGEGT. V was shortened by 2 bases and J by 9 bases, with 14 bases between the two germline ends. The chain's CDR3 is CASSYPTDFGEQFF. The CDR3 DNA follows: TGTGCCAGCAGTTACCCCACTGATTTTGGTGAGCAGTTCTTC.

The chain employs TRBV18 and TRBJ2-1; D is undetermined. Looked up from germline, CDR1 is KGHSH and CDR2 is LQKENI. This CDR3 contains 15 residues. Trimming pared 3 bases from V and 4 bases from J, leaving 13 bases between. CDR3: CASSPVQARYNEQFF. The CDR3 DNA follows: TGTGCCAGCTCACCCGTCCAGGCCCGATACAATGAGCAGTTCTTC.

V usage is TRBV29-1 and J usage is TRBJ2-1; 10 bases are shared with TRBD1. The CDR3 consists of 14 residues. The germline V gene encodes CDR1 SQVTM and CDR2 ANQGSEA. Unmatched junction bases numbered 8, after V lost 8 bases and J lost 4 bases. In DNA form, the CDR3 reads TGCAGCATATTCACGGGACAGGGGTACAATGAGCAGTTCTTC. It yields the protein CSIFTGQGYNEQFF.

This clonotype was detected a few times. The chain is built from TRBV13 and TRBJ2-3; no clear D. V gave up 3 bases and J gave up 3 bases, with 13 bases separating them. This CDR3 has 15 amino acids. Germline loops: CDR1 PRHDT, CDR2 FYEKMQ (reference sequence). The CDR3 loop reads CASSFRGVWTDTQYF. CDR3 nucleotides: TGTGCCAGCAGCTTCCGTGGGGTTTGGACAGATACGCAGTATTTT.

This clonotype was picked up a small number of times. The gene calls are TRBV20-1 and TRBJ1-1; D is unresolved. Germline lookup yields CDR1 DFQATT and CDR2 SNEGSKA (reference sequence). The CDR3 has 13 amino acids. V was trimmed by 3 bases and J by 0 bases, leaving 8 bases between them. This CDR3 reads CSASPGLNTEAFF. CDR3 nucleotide sequence: TGCAGTGCTAGCCCGGGGTTGAACACTGAAGCTTTCTTT.

The rearrangement links TRBV7-2 to TRBJ2-3, with D tentatively TRBD2 (6 bases). Trimming took off 5 bases at V and 3 bases at J, with 12 bases between the two ends. This CDR3 is 14 amino acids long. CDR1 is SGHTA, CDR2 FQGNSA, per germline. The CDR3 here is CASSRLDRTDTQYF. The CDR3 nucleotides read TGTGCCAGCAGCCGACTAGATCGAACAGATACGCAGTATTTT.

The table lists this clonotype with many counts. The J gene is TRBJ2-7, the V gene TRBV29-1; D perhaps matches TRBD2 (5 bases). Trimming shortened V by 7 bases and J by 6 bases, and 22 bases separated the two germline ends. The CDR3 is made up of 14 amino acids. Germline V CDR1 and CDR2: SQVTM, ANQGSEA. The CDR3 region is CSAGGGLAQREQYF. CDR3 DNA sequence: TGCAGCGCTGGCGGAGGTCTGGCCCAACGCGAGCAGTACTTC.

This rearrangement joins TRBV9 to TRBJ2-7, with 15 bases identical to TRBD2. Germline CDR1 SGDLS, CDR2 YYNGEE. The trim removed 4 bases at V and 7 bases at J, leaving 9 bases unmatched. The length of the CDR3 is 16 residues. The CDR3 DNA reads as TGTGCCAGCAGCCCCAGGACTAGCGGGAGGGCCAATGAGCAGTACTTC. Translating it yields CASSPRTSGRANEQYF.

This clonotype was observed a handful of times. This sequence joins TRBV11-2 and TRBJ1-2; TRBD1 agrees at 7 bases. CDR1 and CDR2 from the germline V gene are SGHAT and FQNNGV. J lost 1 base, V lost 11 bases, and 7 bases had no gene match. The CDR3 has 13 amino acids. Here the CDR3 reads CAARGGGNYGYTF. CDR3 coding DNA: TGTGCCGCCCGAGGGGGCGGTAACTATGGCTACACCTTC. The full variable domain, rest sourced from reference TRBV11-2 and TRBJ1-2, is EAGVAQSPRYKIIEKRQSVAFWCNPISGHATLYWYQQILGQGPKLLIQFQNNGVVDDSQLPKDRFSAERLKGVDSTLKIQPAKLEDSAVYLCAARGGGNYGYTFGSGTRLTVV.

In this sample, this clonotype turned up a few times. Here the CDR3 DNA reads TGTGCCAGCAGTTCCCTACAGGGGGGGGCCGGGGAGCTGTTTTTT. Protein sequence: CASSSLQGGAGELFF. The chain links TRBV6-5 to TRBJ2-2; tentatively, D is TRBD1 (8 bases). This CDR3 region has 15 residues. Deletions cut 4 bases from V and 6 bases from J, with 15 bases between. From germline, CDR1 is MNHEY and CDR2 SVGAGI.

This chain links TRBV6-2 or TRBV6-3 with TRBJ2-5; unclear D gene. The CDR3 covers 11 residues. CDR1 MNHEY and CDR2 SVGEGT come from the germline V gene. The V end lost 8 bases, the J end lost 5 bases, and 9 bases lay between the germline ends. The CDR3 coding sequence is TGTGCCAGCTCGGATAGTGAGACCCAGTACTTC. Its protein is CASSDSETQYF.

This clonotype came up once. The genes are TRBV7-9 and TRBJ2-3; D gene ambiguous. Per the germline V gene, CDR1 is SEHNR and CDR2 is FQNEAQ (reference sequence). CDR3 length: 14 residues. V lost 6 bases to trimming and J lost 1 base, with 11 bases between them. The CDR3 DNA is TGTGCCAGCAGGAAACCGGACGGCACAGATACGCAGTATTTT. Amino acids: CASRKPDGTDTQYF. Combining the CDR3 with reference TRBV7-9 and TRBJ2-3 gives the whole variable domain DTGVSQNPRHKITKRGQNVTFRCDPISEHNRLYWYRQTLGQGPEFLTYFQNEAQLEKSRLLSDRFSAERPKGSFSTLEIQRTEQGDSAMYLCASRKPDGTDTQYFGPGTRLTVL.

Concerning this clonotype: At one end, the junction sequence differs from germline, possibly due to a read error. V is TRBV20-1 and J is TRBJ2-7; 7 positions match TRBD1. The germline CDR1 and CDR2 sequences are DFQATT and SNEGSKA (reference sequence). The CDR3 consists of 12 residues. CDR3 DNA sequence: TGTAGTGCTAGGGGGCTTCTGGACGAGCAGTACTTC. This codes for CSARGLLDEQYF.

This sequence joins TRBV10-3 and TRBJ1-2; tentatively, D is TRBD1 (6 bases). CDR1 ENHRY and CDR2 SYGVKD come from the germline V gene. The CDR3 sequence is 13 residues long. Between the trimmed V and J ends, which lost 5 bases and 5 bases, there was a span of 12 bases. CDR3 DNA: TGTGCCATCAGTATCCGGGACACTTATGGCTACACCTTC. Residues: CAISIRDTYGYTF.

This clonotype came up once. J is TRBJ2-5 and V is TRBV18; a possible D gene is TRBD1 (5 bases). Trimming took off 1 base at V and 3 bases at J, with 6 bases between the two ends. The CDR3 has 13 amino acids. Germline V gene lookup returns CDR1 KGHSH and CDR2 LQKENI. The CDR3 is CASSPQQEETQYF. The CDR3 DNA sequence: TGTGCCAGCTCACCACAACAGGAAGAGACCCAGTACTTC.

With respect to this clonotype: The junction departs from germline at one end; a sequencing error may be responsible. V usage is TRBV7-9 and J usage is TRBJ2-3; 15 bases line up with TRBD2. Germline V CDR1 and CDR2: SEHNR, FQNEAQ (reference sequence). There are 18 residues in the CDR3. CDR3 nucleotide sequence: TGTGCCAGTAGCTTTGGGACTAGCGGGAGGCGGCCCACAGATACGCAGTATTTT. Translation gives CASSFGTSGRRPTDTQYF.

The rearrangement uses TRBV13 and TRBJ2-2, with TRBD2 matching 9 bases. CDR1 PRHDT and CDR2 FYEKMQ come from the germline V gene (reference sequence). The CDR3 sequence is 17 residues long. J was trimmed by 3 bases and V by 1 base; bases with no gene match: 6. This chain's CDR3 is CASSLALSGRYTGELFF. Here the CDR3 DNA reads TGTGCCAGCAGCTTAGCCCTAAGCGGGAGGTACACCGGGGAGCTGTTTTTT.

This chain joins TRBV29-1 and TRBJ2-7, with D possibly TRBD1 on 6 matching bases. The V gene lost 2 bases and the J gene lost 1 base, with 12 bases spanning the gap. Germline loops: CDR1 SQVTM, CDR2 ANQGSEA. This CDR3 comprises 14 residues. The CDR3 nucleotides are TGCAGCGTTGAAATAACAGGGCTTTCCTACGAGCAGTACTTC. Protein: CSVEITGLSYEQYF.

This clonotype was seen a few times. V and J are TRBV20-1 and TRBJ2-7, with D tentatively TRBD1 or TRBD2 (5 bases each). V was trimmed by 2 bases and J by 3 bases, leaving 14 bases between them. This CDR3 has 14 amino acids. Germline V CDR1 and CDR2: DFQATT, SNEGSKA (reference sequence). CDR3 nucleotides: TGCAGTGCTAGATTCCCAGGGAGCGGCTACGAGCAGTACTTC. Its translation: CSARFPGSGYEQYF.

The chain is built from TRBV5-5 and TRBJ2-1, with D possibly TRBD1 on 6 matching bases. Trimming cost V 4 bases and J 2 bases, with 13 bases left between them. CDR1 SGHKS and CDR2 YYEKEE come from the germline V gene (reference sequence). The CDR3 is 15 amino acids. The chain's CDR3 is CASSLGHDTYNEQFF. For the CDR3, the DNA is TGTGCCAGCAGCCTGGGACACGATACCTACAATGAGCAGTTCTTC.

This clonotype has a count of ten or more. J is TRBJ2-3 and V is TRBV28, with TRBD2 matching over 13 bases. Looked up from germline, CDR1 is MDHEN and CDR2 is SYDVKM. The CDR3 spans 13 residues. This CDR3 reads CAVRLAGGDTQYF. The CDR3 region has the DNA TGTGCGGTCCGACTAGCGGGAGGAGATACGCAGTATTTT.

The rearrangement links TRBV12-3 or TRBV12-4 to TRBJ2-7, with D unresolved. CDR3 size: 13 residues. The ends were cut back, 2 bases at V and 3 bases at J, with 8 bases in the middle. DNA for the CDR3: TGTGCCAGCAGTTTAATTCCCATCTACGAGCAGTACTTC. Residues: CASSLIPIYEQYF.

This clonotype was observed a handful of times. The chain couples TRBV5-1 to TRBJ2-4; D call uncertain. Germline CDR1 is SGHRS and CDR2 is YFSETQ. The V end lost 5 bases, the J end lost 9 bases, and 12 bases lay between the germline ends. The CDR3 is 12 residues long. The CDR3 DNA reads as TGCGCCAGCAGTCTATTCTTAGGCATTCAGTACTTC. Translating gives CASSLFLGIQYF.